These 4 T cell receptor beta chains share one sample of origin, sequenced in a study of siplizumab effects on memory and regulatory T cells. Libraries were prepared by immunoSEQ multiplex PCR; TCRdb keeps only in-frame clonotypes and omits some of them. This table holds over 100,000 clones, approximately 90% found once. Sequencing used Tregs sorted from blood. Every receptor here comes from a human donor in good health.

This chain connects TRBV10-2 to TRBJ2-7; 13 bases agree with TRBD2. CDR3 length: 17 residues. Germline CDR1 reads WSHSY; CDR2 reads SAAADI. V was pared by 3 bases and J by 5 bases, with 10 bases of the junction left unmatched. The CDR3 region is CASSELLRTSGSDEQYF. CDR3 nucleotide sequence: TGCGCCAGCAGTGAACTTTTACGGACTAGCGGGAGTGACGAGCAGTACTTC.

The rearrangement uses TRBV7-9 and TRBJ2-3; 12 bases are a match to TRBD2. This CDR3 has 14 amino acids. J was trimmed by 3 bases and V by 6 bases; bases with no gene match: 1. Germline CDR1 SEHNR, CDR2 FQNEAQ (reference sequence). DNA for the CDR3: TGTGCCAGCAGAACTAGCGGGAGGACAGATACGCAGTATTTT. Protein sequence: CASRTSGRTDTQYF.

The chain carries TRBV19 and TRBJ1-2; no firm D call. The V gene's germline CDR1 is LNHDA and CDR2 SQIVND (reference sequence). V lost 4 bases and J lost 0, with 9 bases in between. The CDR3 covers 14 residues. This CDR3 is CASSTFTANYGYTF. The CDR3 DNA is TGTGCCAGTAGTACTTTTACAGCTAACTATGGCTACACCTTC.

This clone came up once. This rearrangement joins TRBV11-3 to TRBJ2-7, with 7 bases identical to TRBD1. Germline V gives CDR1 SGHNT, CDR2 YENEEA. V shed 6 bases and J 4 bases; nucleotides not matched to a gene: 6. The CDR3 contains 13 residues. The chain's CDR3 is CASRYGTVYEQYF. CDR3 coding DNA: TGTGCCAGCAGATACGGGACAGTTTACGAGCAGTACTTC.